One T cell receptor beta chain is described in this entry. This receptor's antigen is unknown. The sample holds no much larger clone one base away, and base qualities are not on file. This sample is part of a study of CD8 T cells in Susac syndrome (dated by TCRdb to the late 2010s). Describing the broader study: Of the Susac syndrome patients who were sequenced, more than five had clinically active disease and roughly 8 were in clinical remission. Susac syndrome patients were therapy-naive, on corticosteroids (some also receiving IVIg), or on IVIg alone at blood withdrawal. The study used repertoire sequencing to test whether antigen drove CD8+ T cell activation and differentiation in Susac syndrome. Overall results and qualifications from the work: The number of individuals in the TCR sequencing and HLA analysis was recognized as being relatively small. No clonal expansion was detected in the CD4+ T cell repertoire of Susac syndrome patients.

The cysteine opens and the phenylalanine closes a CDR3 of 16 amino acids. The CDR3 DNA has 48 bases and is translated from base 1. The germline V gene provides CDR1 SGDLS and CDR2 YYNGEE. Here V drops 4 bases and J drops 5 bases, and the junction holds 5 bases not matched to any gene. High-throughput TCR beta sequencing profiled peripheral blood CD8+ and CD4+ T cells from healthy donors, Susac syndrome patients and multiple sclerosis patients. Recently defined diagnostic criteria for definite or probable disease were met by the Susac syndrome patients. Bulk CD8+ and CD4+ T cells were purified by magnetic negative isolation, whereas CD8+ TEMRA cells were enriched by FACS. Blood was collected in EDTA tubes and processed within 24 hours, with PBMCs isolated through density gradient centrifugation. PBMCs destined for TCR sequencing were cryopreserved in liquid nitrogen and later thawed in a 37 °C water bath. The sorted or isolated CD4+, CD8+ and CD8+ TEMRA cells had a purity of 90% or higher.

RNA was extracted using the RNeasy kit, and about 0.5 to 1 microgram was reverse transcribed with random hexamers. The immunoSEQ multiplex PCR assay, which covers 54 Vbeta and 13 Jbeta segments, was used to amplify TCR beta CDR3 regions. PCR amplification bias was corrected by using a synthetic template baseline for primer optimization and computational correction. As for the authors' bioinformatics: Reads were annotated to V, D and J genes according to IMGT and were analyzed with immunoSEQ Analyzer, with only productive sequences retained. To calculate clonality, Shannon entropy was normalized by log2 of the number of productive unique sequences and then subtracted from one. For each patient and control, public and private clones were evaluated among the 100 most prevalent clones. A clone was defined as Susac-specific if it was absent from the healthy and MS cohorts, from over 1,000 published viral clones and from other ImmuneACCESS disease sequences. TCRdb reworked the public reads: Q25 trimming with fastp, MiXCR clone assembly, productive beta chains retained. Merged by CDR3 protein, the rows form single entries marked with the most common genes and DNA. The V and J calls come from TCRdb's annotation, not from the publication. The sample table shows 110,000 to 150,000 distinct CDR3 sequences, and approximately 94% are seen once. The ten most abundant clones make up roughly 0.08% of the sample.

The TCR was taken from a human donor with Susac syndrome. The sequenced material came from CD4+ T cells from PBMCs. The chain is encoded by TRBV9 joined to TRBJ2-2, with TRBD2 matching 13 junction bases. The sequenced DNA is TGTGCCAGCAGCCGCGGGACTAGCGGGATAACCGGGGAGCTGTTTTTT. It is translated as CASSRGTSGITGELFF. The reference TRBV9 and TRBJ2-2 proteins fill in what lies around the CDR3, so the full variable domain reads DSGVTQTPKHLITATGQRVTLRCSPRSGDLSVYWYQQSLDQGLQFLIQYYNGEERAKGNILERFSAQQFPDLHSELNLSSLELGDSALYFCASSRGTSGITGELFFGEGSRLTVL.